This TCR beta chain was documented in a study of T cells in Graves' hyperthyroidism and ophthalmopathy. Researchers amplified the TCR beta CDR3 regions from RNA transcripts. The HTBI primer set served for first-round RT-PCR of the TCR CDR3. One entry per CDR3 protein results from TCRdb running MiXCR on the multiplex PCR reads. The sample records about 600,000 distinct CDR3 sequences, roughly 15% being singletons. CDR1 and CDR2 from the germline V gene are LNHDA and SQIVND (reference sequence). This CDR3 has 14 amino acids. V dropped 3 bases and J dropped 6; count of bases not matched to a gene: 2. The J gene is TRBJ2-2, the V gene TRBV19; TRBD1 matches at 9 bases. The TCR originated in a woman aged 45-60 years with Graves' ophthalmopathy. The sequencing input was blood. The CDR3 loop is CASSIGQGSGELFF. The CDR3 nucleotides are TGTGCCAGTAGTATCGGACAGGGGTCCGGGGAGCTGTTTTTT.